These 9 T cell receptor beta chains were all obtained from the same sample, sequenced in a study of shared clonotypes between healthy human individuals. The repertoire was sequenced with immunoSEQ multiplex PCR; TCRdb's copy has only in-frame clones and lacks some. The sample holds about 2.1 million clones; just under 95% are singletons and the top ten take about 1.7%. The naive CD8 population came from CD45RO-negative cells selected for CCR7, without terminally differentiated effector memory CD45RA+ cells. Sequencing was performed on naive CD8+ T cells from PBMCs. Receptors originate from a man between 18 and 29 years old in good health. Some clones in this sample may be carry-over from other donors' samples.

This chain joins TRBV6-5 and TRBJ2-5, with 10 positions matching TRBD2. The CDR3 runs 15 residues. Losses at the gene ends were 2 bases for V and 5 bases for J; bases not matched to a gene: 5. From germline, CDR1 is MNHEY and CDR2 SVGAGI. CDR3 loop: CASSYLAGEGETQYF. CDR3 DNA: TGTGCCAGCAGTTACCTAGCGGGAGAGGGCGAGACCCAGTACTTC.

The chain links TRBV7-9 to TRBJ2-2; D perhaps matches TRBD2 (6 bases). CDR3 length: 17 amino acids. The germline V gene has CDR1 SEHNR and CDR2 FQNEAQ (reference sequence). Trimming pared 1 base from V and 3 bases from J, leaving 15 bases between. In DNA, the CDR3 is TGTGCCAGCAGCTTAGGGGAGGAGGTTGTAGACACCGGGGAGCTGTTTTTT. Amino acids: CASSLGEEVVDTGELFF. Full variable domain (outside the CDR3, taken from reference TRBV7-9 and TRBJ2-2): DTGVSQNPRHKITKRGQNVTFRCDPISEHNRLYWYRQTLGQGPEFLTYFQNEAQLEKSRLLSDRFSAERPKGSFSTLEIQRTEQGDSAMYLCASSLGEEVVDTGELFFGEGSRLTVL.

The chain uses TRBV19 and TRBJ1-5; D unresolved. Trimming cost V 5 bases and J 2 bases, with 13 bases left between them. Germline CDR1 LNHDA, CDR2 SQIVND (reference sequence). CDR3 length equals 15 residues. CDR3 amino acids: CASSPTGGGNQPQHF. The CDR3 DNA is TGTGCCAGTAGTCCCACTGGCGGTGGCAATCAGCCCCAGCATTTT.

The V call is TRBV4-3, the J call TRBJ2-1; 7 nucleotides match TRBD2. The length of the CDR3 is 17 residues. Germline loops: CDR1 LGHNA, CDR2 YSLEER. V shed 0 bases, J shed 2 bases, and the junction held 7 bases outside the gene matches. The chain's CDR3 is CASSQEELAGAYNEQFF. The CDR3 nucleotides read TGCGCCAGCAGCCAAGAGGAGTTGGCGGGAGCCTACAATGAGCAGTTCTTC.

The rearrangement links TRBV27 to TRBJ2-1; TRBD2 aligns across 9 bases. Germline assignment: CDR1 MNHEY and CDR2 SMNVEV (reference sequence). V shed 5 bases and J 3 bases; nucleotides not matched to a gene: 8. The CDR3 has 16 amino acids. In nucleotides, the CDR3 is TGTGCCAGCAGTATCGTTCTAGCGGGACTCTACAATGAGCAGTTCTTC. Encoded protein: CASSIVLAGLYNEQFF.

This chain joins TRBV28 and TRBJ1-2; D ambiguous. Trimming removed 3 bases at V and 11 bases at J, with 16 bases between. CDR3 length equals 13 residues. The germline CDR1 and CDR2 sequences are MDHEN and SYDVKM. DNA of the CDR3: TGTGCCAGCAGTTTTTGGGTTCCCGGGGAGTACACCTTC. Amino acids: CASSFWVPGEYTF.

The CDR3 loop is CASSLDRGPTLYGYTF. In nucleotides, the CDR3 is TGTGCCAGCAGCTTGGACCGGGGCCCCACCCTCTATGGCTACACCTTC. This chain uses TRBV5-5 with TRBJ1-2, with D perhaps matching TRBD1 (5 bases). This CDR3 comprises 16 residues. The germline gives CDR1 SGHKS, CDR2 YYEKEE (reference sequence). V lost 0 bases and J 4 bases, leaving 16 bases between the germline ends.

V and J are TRBV7-9 and TRBJ1-4; no reliable D call. This CDR3 has 14 amino acids. Trimming took off 3 bases at V and 0 bases at J, with 5 bases between the two ends. Germline V gene lookup returns CDR1 SEHNR and CDR2 FQNEAQ (reference sequence). The CDR3 DNA is TGTGCCAGCAGCTTCCCTGCAACTAATGAAAAACTGTTTTTT. Its protein is CASSFPATNEKLFF. Supplemented by reference TRBV7-9 and TRBJ1-4, the full variable domain reads DTGVSQNPRHKITKRGQNVTFRCDPISEHNRLYWYRQTLGQGPEFLTYFQNEAQLEKSRLLSDRFSAERPKGSFSTLEIQRTEQGDSAMYLCASSFPATNEKLFFGSGTQLSVL.

V gene TRBV19 combines with J gene TRBJ2-2, with a tentative D call TRBD2 (5 bases). CDR3 size: 14 residues. The V gene's germline CDR1 is LNHDA and CDR2 SQIVND (reference sequence). The V and J ends lost 5 bases and 4 bases respectively, with 11 bases between them. The CDR3 nucleotides are TGTGCCAGTAGTCGAGGACTGGGCACCGGGGAGCTGTTTTTT. Protein product: CASSRGLGTGELFF.